The clone carrying this T cell receptor beta chain was seen a handful of times. Its antigen is undetermined. A read error may account for a junction end that differs from germline. These data come from a study of read filtering for tumor transcriptome and immune sequencing. Findings and caveats of the study: In IR-seq, single-read clonotypes were approximately 83% of clonotypes but approximately 3.5% of reads. The sorted CD138-negative fraction was a mixed bone marrow immune population, not purified T cells.

Molecular barcoded adaptors covering alpha/delta and beta/gamma chains were used on around 400 ng RNA. TCRdb re-analysed the reads in MiXCR, keeping a single row per CDR3 protein. The sample shows around 130,000 distinct CDR3 sequences, less than 15% of them seen only once. This receptor was taken from a donor at least 40 years old with multiple myeloma. Material for sequencing was a population of CD138-negative cells sorted from bone marrow.

The CDR3 reads CASSGDRLLAENIQYF. CDR3 nucleotide sequence: TGTGCCAGCAGTGGGGACAGGCTACTAGCCGAAAACATTCAGTACTTC. V usage is TRBV12-3 or TRBV12-4 and J usage is TRBJ2-4; 8 bases align to TRBD1. CDR3 length: 16 amino acids.